The entry below describes one T cell receptor beta chain. This specimen comes from a study of molecular identifiers for immune sequencing clone quantification. TCRdb passed the PCR reads through MiXCR, listing each CDR3 protein once. The table shows approximately 680,000 distinct CDR3 sequences, with around 25% occurring only once. V shed 0 bases and J 13 bases; nucleotides not matched to a gene: 12. From germline, CDR1 is GTSNPN and CDR2 SVGIG (reference sequence). The CDR3 consists of 14 residues. Sequenced sample: naive CD8+ T cells from blood, with Jurkat cell RNA spiked in. Subset in this sample: FACS-sorted CD8+CD4-CCR7+CD45RA+ naive T cells. The receptor was derived from a human donor in good health. Some libraries in this study had Jurkat cell RNA spiked in. This chain links TRBV30 with TRBJ2-7; 10 bases map to TRBD1. As DNA, the CDR3 is TGTGCCTGGAGTGTAACCCTGGGACAGGGGATGTTATACTTC. Amino acid sequence: CAWSVTLGQGMLYF.